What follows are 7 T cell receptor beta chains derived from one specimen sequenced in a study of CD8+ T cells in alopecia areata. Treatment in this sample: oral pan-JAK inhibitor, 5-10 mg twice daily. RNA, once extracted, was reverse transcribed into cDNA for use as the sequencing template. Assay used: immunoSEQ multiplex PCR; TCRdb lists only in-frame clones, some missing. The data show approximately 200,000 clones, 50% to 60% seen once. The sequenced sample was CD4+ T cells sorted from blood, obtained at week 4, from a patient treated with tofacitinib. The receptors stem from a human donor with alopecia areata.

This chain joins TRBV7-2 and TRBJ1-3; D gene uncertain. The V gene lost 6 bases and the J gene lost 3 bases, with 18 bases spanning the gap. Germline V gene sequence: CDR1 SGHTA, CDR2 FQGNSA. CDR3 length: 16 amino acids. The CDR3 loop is CASSYTSGNSGNTIYF. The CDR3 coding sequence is TGTGCCAGCAGTTACACGTCGGGCAACAGTGGAAACACCATATATTTT.

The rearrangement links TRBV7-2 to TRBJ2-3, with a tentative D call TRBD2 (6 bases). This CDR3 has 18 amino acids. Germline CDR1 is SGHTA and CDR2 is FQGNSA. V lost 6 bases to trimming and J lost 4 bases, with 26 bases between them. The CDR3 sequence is CASSIAEPGMRFADTQYF. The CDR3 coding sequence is TGTGCCAGCAGTATAGCGGAGCCAGGGATGAGGTTTGCAGATACGCAGTATTTT.

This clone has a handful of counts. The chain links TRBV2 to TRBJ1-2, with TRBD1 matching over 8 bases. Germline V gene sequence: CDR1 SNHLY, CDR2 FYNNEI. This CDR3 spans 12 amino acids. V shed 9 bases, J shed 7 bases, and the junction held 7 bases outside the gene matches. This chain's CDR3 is CASYSGGSGYTF. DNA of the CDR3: TGTGCCAGTTATTCAGGGGGCAGTGGCTACACCTTC.

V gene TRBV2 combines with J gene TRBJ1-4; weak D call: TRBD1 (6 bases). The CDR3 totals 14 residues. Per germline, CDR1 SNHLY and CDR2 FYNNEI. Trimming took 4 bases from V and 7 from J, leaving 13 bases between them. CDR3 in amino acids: CASSGLGAREKLFF. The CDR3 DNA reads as TGTGCCAGCAGTGGGTTGGGGGCGCGTGAAAAACTGTTTTTT.

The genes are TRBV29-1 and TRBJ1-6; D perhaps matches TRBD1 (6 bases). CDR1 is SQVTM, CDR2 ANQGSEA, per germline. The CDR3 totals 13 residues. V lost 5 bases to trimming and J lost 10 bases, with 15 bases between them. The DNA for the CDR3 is TGCAGCGTTTCCCCGGACAGTCCGTCACCCCTCCACTTT. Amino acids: CSVSPDSPSPLHF.

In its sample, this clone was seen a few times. The CDR3 loop is CATGSPGYEQYF. The CDR3 bases are TGTGCCACCGGCTCGCCTGGCTACGAGCAGTACTTC. The genes are TRBV15 and TRBJ2-7; D uncertain. Per germline, CDR1 LNHNV and CDR2 YYDKDF (reference sequence). The V end lost 8 bases, the J end lost 3 bases, and 11 bases lay between the germline ends. The CDR3 extends over 12 amino acids.

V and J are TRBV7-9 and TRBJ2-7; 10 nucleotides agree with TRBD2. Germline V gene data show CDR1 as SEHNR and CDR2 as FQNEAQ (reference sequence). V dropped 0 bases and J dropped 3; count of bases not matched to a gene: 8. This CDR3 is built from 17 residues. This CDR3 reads CASSLAFLAGEDYEQYF. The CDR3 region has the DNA TGTGCCAGCAGCTTAGCTTTCCTAGCGGGGGAAGACTACGAGCAGTACTTC.